The entry below describes one T cell receptor (beta chain). The sample holds a few counts of this clone. Its antigen has not been determined. Base qualities were left out, and no much larger clone turns up one base away. Libraries were built with the immunoSEQ multiplex PCR assay. RNA was extracted from all samples and reverse transcribed into cDNA as template for TCR sequencing. SuperScript III was used for first-strand cDNA synthesis, primed with a 2:1 mix of oligo-dT and random hexamers. A synthetic immune receptor repertoire was used to measure amplification bias, and any remaining bias was corrected computationally. Per the authors' processing: Raw reads were preprocessed to remove errors, and CDR3 was defined according to IMGT conventions as the region from the conserved cysteine to phenylalanine. Clonality was computed by normalizing Shannon entropy by log2 of the number of productive unique TCRs and subtracting the result from 1. CD4 or CD8 identity of scalp clones was inferred by cross-referencing scalp TCRbeta sequences with sorted blood CD4 and CD8 repertoires. Held by TCRdb, this immuneACCESS table contains in-frame sequences only and omits some clones. Under half of the omission traces to an unresolved V gene where checked; the cause of the rest is unknown. V and J calls and clone size come straight from that table; D and trimming were deduced from the DNA. The sample includes about 190,000 clones, with about three fifths observed a single time. Jointly, the top ten make up 0.65% to 0.7% of the sample.

The time point label, as the study defines it: around 4 weeks on oral tofacitinib. Per the publication, the treatment or condition label means: oral pan-JAK inhibitor, 5-10 mg twice daily. Peripheral blood and lesional scalp punch biopsies were obtained from patients with alopecia areata. PBMCs were separated by density centrifugation and stained for CD3, CD4 and CD8, after which CD4+ and CD8+ T cells were sorted on a FACSAria. This specimen comes from a study of CD8+ T cells in alopecia areata listed by TCRdb under 2018. Study-level background: Treated patients were enrolled in an open-label pilot trial of oral tofacitinib at 5 to 10 mg twice daily for moderate-to-severe alopecia areata. Disease severity in treated patients was measured with the SALT score, which quantifies the percentage of affected scalp surface area. In both human patients and the C3H/HeJ mouse model, the study applied high-throughput TCRbeta sequencing to look at T cell clonal expansion in alopecia areata. RNA was extracted with the PAXgene miRNA kit for fixed scalp, the miRNeasy kit for PBMCs, and the RNeasy kit for mouse skin. Patients on tofacitinib were biopsied at baseline and after 4 and 24 weeks of treatment, and several of the patients also had a later scalp biopsy. Tofacitinib was given for 6 to 18 months, followed by 6 months of follow-up off drug to assess delayed response and recurrence. TCRbeta CDR3 regions were amplified by immunoSEQ multiplex PCR with 35 Vbeta forward and 13 Jbeta reverse primers. In humans, TCRbeta sequencing was performed on scalp tissue and on sorted CD4+ and CD8+ peripheral blood T cells from healthy controls and from patients with patchy or totalis/universalis alopecia areata. Scalp clonality was compared across normal scalp (n=4), patchy alopecia areata scalp (n=8), and alopecia totalis/universalis scalp (n=8).

The germline V gene (reference sequence) provides CDR1 LNHNV and CDR2 YYDKDF. From its cysteine to its phenylalanine, the CDR3 spans 12 amino acids. The DNA shown is the 36-base CDR3, in frame from base 1. At the junction V is shortened by 1 base and J by 5 bases, with 5 bases in between. What the study reported, not specific to this receptor: Compared with normal scalp, lesional scalp had higher clonality and more expanded CD8+ clones, particularly in alopecia totalis/universalis, a pattern that suggests antigenic drive. Because the treated cohort was small and had just a single nonresponder, larger studies are needed to establish links between baseline CD8+ expansion and response. Tofacitinib significantly lowered scalp clonality and the number of expanded CD8+ clones among the top 100 scalp clones. During tofacitinib treatment, many expanded lesional clones remained in scalp and blood, and this persistence may partly explain relapse after treatment is stopped. TCR sequences shared between patients were less clear than in mice, possibly partly because of HLA diversity in the patient population. Resident alphabeta T cells in normal human skin are also sequenced, complicating scalp TCR repertoire analysis, unlike mouse skin dominated by gammadelta T cells.

The source of this sequence is a human donor with alopecia areata. The chain links TRBV15 with TRBJ2-5; perhaps TRBD2 is the D gene, with 5 bases matching. The sample here was CD4+ T cells sorted from blood, taken at week 4, from a patient treated with tofacitinib. CDR3 reads: CATSRAGETQYF. DNA sequence: TGTGCCACCAGCAGAGCGGGGGAGACCCAGTACTTC.